This T cell receptor beta chain was profiled in a study of CD8+ T cells in alopecia areata. This clone appeared a few times. Sequencing templates came from extracted RNA that was reverse transcribed into cDNA. Using immunoSEQ multiplex PCR, the repertoire was profiled, and TCRdb retains in-frame clones only, with some absent. The sample records about 150,000 clones, less than 65% being singletons. Specimen: CD8+ T cells sorted from blood. The sequence was collected from a human donor in good health.

In DNA, the CDR3 is TGTGCCAGTAGAAACAGAGGGAGACAGGGCAATCAGCCCCAGCATTTT. Protein sequence: CASRNRGRQGNQPQHF. The chain has TRBV19 and TRBJ1-5; D is possibly TRBD1 (6 bases). V gave up 6 bases and J gave up 2 bases, with 17 bases separating them. Germline CDR1 is LNHDA and CDR2 is SQIVND (reference sequence). This CDR3 region has 16 residues.